This T cell receptor beta chain was captured by sequencing in a study of blood T cell repertoires in COVID-19. At the level of the study: T cells, B-cell-depleted T cells, or PBMCs provided the cDNA or gDNA that served as material.

This clone was observed a few times. Germline V gene lookup returns CDR1 LNHDA and CDR2 SQIVND (reference sequence). CDR3 length: 13 residues. The V end lost 7 bases, the J end lost 2 bases, and 9 bases lay between the germline ends. The method was immunoSEQ multiplex PCR; TCRdb's version includes in-frame clones alone and lacks a portion of them. Of 150,000 to 200,000 clones listed, 80% to 85% are singletons. The clonotype was recovered from a woman aged 65 to 85 with COVID-19, enrolled during active disease. The sample consisted of peripheral blood. The chain employs TRBV19 and TRBJ1-5, with D possibly being TRBD1 (5 bases). The DNA for the CDR3 is TGTGCCAGTAAGTCACAGGGCAATCAGCCCCAGCATTTT. Its protein product is CASKSQGNQPQHF.